One sample yielded the 28 T cell receptor beta chains listed below, sequenced in a study of CD8 T cells in ankylosing spondylitis. TCRdb reprocessed the 5' RACE reads with MiXCR, giving one entry per CDR3 protein. The sample gives 230,000 or so distinct CDR3 sequences, more than 15% of which show up once; more than 25% is in the top ten. Input material: blood, either unsorted or a sorted T cell fraction (not recorded which). These receptors all stem from a male donor with ankylosing spondylitis or in good health (not recorded which).

This chain uses TRBV4-3 with TRBJ1-1; D is possibly TRBD1 (5 bases). In germline, CDR1 is LGHNA, CDR2 YSLEER. The CDR3 totals 18 residues. V lost 0 bases to trimming and J lost 5 bases, with 22 bases between them. As DNA, the CDR3 is TGCGCCAGCAGCCAAGAAACGTTTCGGACACTGGCGGGGACTGAAGCTTTCTTT. Protein product: CASSQETFRTLAGTEAFF.

This rearrangement joins TRBV20-1 to TRBJ2-7, with a tentative D call TRBD2 (6 bases). The V gene's germline CDR1 is DFQATT and CDR2 SNEGSKA (reference sequence). The CDR3 sequence is 15 residues long. The germline V and J ends were trimmed by 5 bases and 2 bases, with 19 bases remaining between them. The CDR3 region has the DNA TGCAGTGCTGAATTGTTGTATCGGGGGACCTACGAGCAGTACTTC. It yields the protein CSAELLYRGTYEQYF.

This chain's CDR3 is CSASSDADQETQYF. The CDR3 DNA follows: TGCAGTGCTTCTTCGGACGCTGACCAAGAGACCCAGTACTTC. The genes are TRBV20-1 and TRBJ2-5; D gene ambiguous. In germline, CDR1 is DFQATT, CDR2 SNEGSKA (reference sequence). This CDR3 comprises 14 residues. V shed 5 bases and J shed 0 bases, with 13 bases lying between them.

This rearrangement joins TRBV4-2 to TRBJ2-5; the D is unclear. CDR3 length: 16 amino acids. V was cut by 0 bases and J by 7 bases, with 18 bases left in between. Germline-derived CDR1 and CDR2 are LGHNA and YNFKEQ. CDR3 in DNA: TGTGCCAGCAGCCAAGATCGGAGCAGGTCCCTTGGGACCCAGTACTTC. It is translated as CASSQDRSRSLGTQYF.

In this sample, this clonotype turned up a few times. The J gene is TRBJ2-3, the V gene TRBV29-1; 10 bases fit TRBD2. This CDR3 is 13 amino acids long. Germline V gene lookup returns CDR1 SQVTM and CDR2 ANQGSEA. After removal of 6 bases from V and 5 bases from J, the junction contained 5 bases not matched to a gene. The CDR3 bases are TGCAGCGTGCTAGCGGGAGCGGTAGATACGCAGTATTTT. It encodes CSVLAGAVDTQYF.

This clonotype has just a few counts. The chain combines TRBV7-9 with TRBJ2-7; D perhaps matches TRBD2 (6 bases). The CDR3 sequence is 12 residues long. V lost 3 bases and J 6 bases, leaving 9 bases between the germline ends. The germline V gene encodes CDR1 SEHNR and CDR2 FQNEAQ (reference sequence). CDR3 sequence: CASSFSGSEQYF. CDR3 in DNA: TGTGCCAGCAGCTTCAGCGGGTCCGAGCAGTACTTC.

This clonotype was observed a few times. The V call is TRBV6-5, the J call TRBJ2-1; possibly TRBD1 for D (5 bases). Deletions cut 3 bases from V and 6 bases from J, with 12 bases between. CDR3 size: 14 residues. Germline V lookup: CDR1 MNHEY, CDR2 SVGAGI. Here the CDR3 reads CASSYGAGFNEQFF. The CDR3 nucleotides read TGTGCCAGCAGTTATGGAGCAGGGTTCAATGAGCAGTTCTTC.

J is TRBJ2-2 and V is TRBV29-1, with 15 bases fitting TRBD2. This CDR3 is 17 amino acids long. Per the germline V gene, CDR1 is SQVTM and CDR2 is ANQGSEA. V lost 4 bases to trimming and J lost 0 bases; unmatched junction nucleotides: 3. CDR3 in DNA: TGCAGCGTTGCAGGGACTAGCGGGAGGCCGAACACCGGGGAGCTGTTTTTT. This sequence encodes CSVAGTSGRPNTGELFF.

This clonotype was detected a few times. This chain links TRBV7-9 with TRBJ1-5, with 9 bases fitting TRBD1. The CDR3 has 15 amino acids. J gave up 5 bases and V 5 bases, and 7 bases lay outside the gene matches. Per germline, CDR1 SEHNR and CDR2 FQNEAQ (reference sequence). The chain's CDR3 is CASSHGTGSDQPQHF. The CDR3 region has the DNA TGTGCCAGCAGCCACGGGACAGGGAGCGATCAGCCCCAGCATTTT. The full variable domain, rest sourced from reference TRBV7-9 and TRBJ1-5, is DTGVSQNPRHKITKRGQNVTFRCDPISEHNRLYWYRQTLGQGPEFLTYFQNEAQLEKSRLLSDRFSAERPKGSFSTLEIQRTEQGDSAMYLCASSHGTGSDQPQHFGDGTRLSIL.

This clonotype was found a few times. This sequence may be a read error, since a much larger clone differs from it by one base. The CDR3 protein is CASSYSAGGFYEQYF. Here the CDR3 DNA reads TGTGCCAGCAGTTACTCGGCAGGGGGCTTCTACGAGCAGTACTTC. This sequence joins TRBV6-5 and TRBJ2-7; TRBD1 agrees at 8 bases. The ends lost 0 bases at V and 3 bases at J; junction bases unmatched: 4. Germline V gene lookup returns CDR1 MNHEY and CDR2 SVGAGI. The CDR3 is 15 residues long.

This clonotype was found a few times. This chain joins TRBV21-1 and TRBJ2-1; the table's D call, TRBD1, has no DNA check behind it. TRBV21-1 is a pseudogene. There are 17 residues in the CDR3. The CDR3 region has the DNA TGTGCCAGCAGCAACCCCCAAGCGTTTAGCTCCTACAATGAGCAGTTCTTC. Residues: CASSNPQAFSSYNEQFF.

This clonotype came up once. The chain joins TRBV5-1 to TRBJ2-5; D remains unclear. V lost 4 bases and J lost 4, with 8 bases in between. The CDR3 covers 12 residues. Germline CDR1 reads SGHRS; CDR2 reads YFSETQ. This CDR3 reads CASSRTTETQYF. CDR3 nucleotide sequence: TGCGCCAGCAGCCGGACCACAGAGACCCAGTACTTC.

This sequence joins TRBV18 and TRBJ2-3, with TRBD2 matching over 7 bases. Unmatched junction bases numbered 7, after V lost 0 bases and J lost 4 bases. The CDR3 sequence is 16 residues long. Germline V lookup: CDR1 KGHSH, CDR2 LQKENI. In DNA, the CDR3 is TGTGCCAGCTCACCACCTGCGGGGGAGTACGCAGATACGCAGTATTTT. Translating it yields CASSPPAGEYADTQYF.

The V and J genes are TRBV4-1 and TRBJ1-5; no firm D call. Trimming stripped 2 bases from V and 6 bases from J, with 8 bases between. The CDR3 consists of 13 residues. From germline, CDR1 is MGHRA and CDR2 YSYEKL. The CDR3 spells CASSQLDGQPQHF. CDR3 in DNA: TGCGCCAGCAGCCAACTCGACGGTCAGCCCCAGCATTTT.

The chain employs TRBV6-4 and TRBJ2-3, with D tentatively TRBD1 (6 bases). Per the germline V gene, CDR1 is MRHNA and CDR2 is SNTAGT. The germline V and J ends were trimmed by 3 bases and 2 bases, with 9 bases remaining between them. The CDR3 is made up of 14 amino acids. The CDR3 region is CASSEGQDTDTQYF. In DNA, the CDR3 is TGTGCCAGCAGTGAGGGACAAGACACAGATACGCAGTATTTT.

V is TRBV29-1 and J is TRBJ2-2, with TRBD1 identical over 9 bases. With V trimmed by 5 bases and J by 4 bases, 5 bases remained unmatched. CDR1 and CDR2 from the germline V gene are SQVTM and ANQGSEA. This CDR3 has 14 amino acids. Written as DNA, the CDR3 is TGCAGCGTTACCGGGACAGGGAGCACCGGGGAGCTGTTTTTT. Its protein product is CSVTGTGSTGELFF.

This rearrangement joins TRBV6-1 to TRBJ1-1, with TRBD1 identical over 8 bases. Unmatched junction bases numbered 8, after V lost 5 bases and J lost 0 bases. The CDR3 length is 16 residues. Germline V gene data show CDR1 as MNHNS and CDR2 as SASEGT. CDR3: CASSTPRDRMNTEAFF. CDR3 nucleotides: TGTGCCAGCAGTACCCCCCGGGACAGGATGAACACTGAAGCTTTCTTT.

The V call is TRBV28, the J call TRBJ2-3; D remains unclear. V gave up 7 bases and J gave up 5 bases, with 7 bases separating them. There are 11 residues in the CDR3. Germline V gene lookup returns CDR1 MDHEN and CDR2 SYDVKM. CDR3 nucleotides: TGTGCCAGCAAGTTCGGAGATACGCAGTATTTT. This gives the protein CASKFGDTQYF.

This chain joins TRBV7-9 and TRBJ2-2, with TRBD1 as a possible D gene (6 bases). CDR1 and CDR2 from the germline V gene are SEHNR and FQNEAQ (reference sequence). The CDR3 spans 14 residues. V was shortened by 5 bases and J by 4 bases, with 11 bases between the two germline ends. The chain's CDR3 is CASSPQTGTGELFF. CDR3 DNA sequence: TGTGCCAGCAGCCCCCAGACAGGCACCGGGGAGCTGTTTTTT.

The J gene is TRBJ2-7, the V gene TRBV4-2, with 7 nucleotides matching TRBD2. Looked up from germline, CDR1 is LGHNA and CDR2 is YNFKEQ. J gave up 5 bases and V 1 base, and 11 bases lay outside the gene matches. CDR3 size: 16 residues. CDR3 nucleotides: TGTGCCAGCAGCCAAGCCCGGAGCGGGATACAGGACGAGCAGTACTTC. Its protein product is CASSQARSGIQDEQYF.

This clonotype has only a few counts. The chain recombines TRBV6-5 with TRBJ2-5, with 8 bases aligning to TRBD2. This CDR3 contains 14 residues. After removal of 5 bases from V and 0 bases from J, the junction contained 2 bases not matched to a gene. CDR1 and CDR2 from the germline V gene are MNHEY and SVGAGI. The CDR3 DNA follows: TGTGCCAGCAGTCTACTAGCGGACCAAGAGACCCAGTACTTC. Its protein product is CASSLLADQETQYF.

V and J are TRBV29-1 and TRBJ2-7; possible D gene TRBD1, 6 bases. The CDR3 extends over 12 amino acids. Germline V lookup: CDR1 SQVTM, CDR2 ANQGSEA. V shed 4 bases and J shed 4 bases, with 11 bases lying between them. CDR3 protein: CSVVTGGYEQYF. The DNA for the CDR3 is TGCAGCGTTGTGACAGGCGGATACGAGCAGTACTTC.

On this clonotype itself: This could be a read error, since a much larger clone is one nucleotide away. The chain joins TRBV27 to TRBJ2-2; TRBD1 aligns across 7 bases. The CDR3 runs 14 residues. CDR1 is MNHEY, CDR2 SMNVEV, per germline (reference sequence). CDR3: CTSSVTGVHGELFF. The CDR3 DNA reads TGTACCAGCAGTGTCACAGGGGTACACGGGGAGCTGTTTTTT.

J is TRBJ2-7 and V is TRBV19; D is ambiguous. This CDR3 is built from 12 residues. Trimming removed 1 base at V and 5 bases at J, with 6 bases between. Germline V gives CDR1 LNHDA, CDR2 SQIVND (reference sequence). The DNA for the CDR3 is TGTGCCAGTAGTATAGCCCCTGACGAGCAGTACTTC. Translating gives CASSIAPDEQYF.

This clonotype was detected many times. This sequence joins TRBV10-3 and TRBJ2-1; D uncertain. The CDR3 consists of 14 residues. Per the germline V gene, CDR1 is ENHRY and CDR2 is SYGVKD. Trimming took 0 bases from V and 0 from J, leaving 3 bases between them. The DNA of the CDR3 is TGTGCCATCAGTGAGTCTGACTCCTACAATGAGCAGTTCTTC. This sequence encodes CAISESDSYNEQFF.

J is TRBJ1-2 and V is TRBV7-9; tentative D call: TRBD1 (6 bases). The CDR3 loop spans 14 amino acids. V was pared by 8 bases and J by 1 base, with 14 bases between. Germline CDR1 SEHNR, CDR2 FQNEAQ (reference sequence). The CDR3 spells CASSGRGSNYGYTF. The CDR3, as DNA: TGTGCCAGCTCGGGCAGGGGCAGTAACTATGGCTACACCTTC.

The rearrangement uses TRBV25-1 and TRBJ1-1; the D is unclear. V was shortened by 6 bases and J by 1 base, with 9 bases between the two germline ends. The CDR3 totals 13 residues. The germline V gene encodes CDR1 MGHDK and CDR2 SYGVNS. CDR3 region: CASRAPENTEAFF. In nucleotides, the CDR3 is TGTGCCAGCAGAGCCCCGGAGAACACTGAAGCTTTCTTT.

In this sample, this clonotype turned up once. The chain joins TRBV6-1 to TRBJ2-6; unclear D gene. The germline CDR1 and CDR2 sequences are MNHNS and SASEGT. Trimming took 5 bases from V and 1 from J, leaving 12 bases between them. The length of the CDR3 is 16 residues. The CDR3 spells CASSQLSGSGANVLTF. The CDR3, as DNA: TGTGCCAGCAGTCAGCTTAGTGGATCTGGGGCCAACGTCCTGACTTTC.